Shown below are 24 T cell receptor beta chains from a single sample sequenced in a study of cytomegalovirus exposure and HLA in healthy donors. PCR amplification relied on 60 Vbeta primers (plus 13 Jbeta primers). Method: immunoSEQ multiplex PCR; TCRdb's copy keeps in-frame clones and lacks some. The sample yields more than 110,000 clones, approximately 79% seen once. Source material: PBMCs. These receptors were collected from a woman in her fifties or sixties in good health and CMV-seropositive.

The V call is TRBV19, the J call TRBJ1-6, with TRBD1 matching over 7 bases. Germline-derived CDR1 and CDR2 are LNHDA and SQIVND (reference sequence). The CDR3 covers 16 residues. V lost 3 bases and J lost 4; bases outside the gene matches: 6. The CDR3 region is CASSIPWTGYNSPLHF. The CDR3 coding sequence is TGTGCCAGTAGTATCCCTTGGACAGGTTATAATTCACCCCTCCACTTT.

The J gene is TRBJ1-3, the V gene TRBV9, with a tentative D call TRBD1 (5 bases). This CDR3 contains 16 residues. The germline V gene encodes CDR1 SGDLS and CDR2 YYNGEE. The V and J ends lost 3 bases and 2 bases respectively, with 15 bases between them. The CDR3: CASSASQGAAGNTIYF. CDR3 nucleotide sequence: TGTGCCAGCAGCGCCTCTCAAGGGGCAGCTGGAAACACCATATATTTT.

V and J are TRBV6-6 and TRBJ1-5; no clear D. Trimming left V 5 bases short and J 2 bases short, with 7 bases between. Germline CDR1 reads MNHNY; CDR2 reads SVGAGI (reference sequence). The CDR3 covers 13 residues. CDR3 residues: CASSPAGNQPQHF. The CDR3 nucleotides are TGTGCCAGCAGTCCAGCGGGCAATCAGCCCCAGCATTTT.

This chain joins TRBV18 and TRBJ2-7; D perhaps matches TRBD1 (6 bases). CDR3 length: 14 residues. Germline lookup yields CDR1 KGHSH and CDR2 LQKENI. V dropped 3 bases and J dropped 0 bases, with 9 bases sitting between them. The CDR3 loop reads CASSPATGSYEQYF. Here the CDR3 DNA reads TGTGCCAGCTCACCTGCGACAGGCTCCTACGAGCAGTACTTC.

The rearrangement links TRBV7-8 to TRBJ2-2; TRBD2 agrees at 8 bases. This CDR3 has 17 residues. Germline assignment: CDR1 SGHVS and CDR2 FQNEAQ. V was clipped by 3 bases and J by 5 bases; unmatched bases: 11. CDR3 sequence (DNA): TGTGCCAGCAGCTTTGACCCCGGGGGGGCCTTGACCGGGGAGCTGTTTTTT. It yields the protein CASSFDPGGALTGELFF.

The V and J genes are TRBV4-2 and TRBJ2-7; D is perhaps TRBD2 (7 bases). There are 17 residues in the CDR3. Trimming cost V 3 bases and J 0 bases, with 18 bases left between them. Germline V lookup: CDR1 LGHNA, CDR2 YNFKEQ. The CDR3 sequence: CASSQRRGGGRSYEQYF. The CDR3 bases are TGTGCCAGCAGCCAGCGGCGGGGCGGGGGCCGCTCCTACGAGCAGTACTTC.

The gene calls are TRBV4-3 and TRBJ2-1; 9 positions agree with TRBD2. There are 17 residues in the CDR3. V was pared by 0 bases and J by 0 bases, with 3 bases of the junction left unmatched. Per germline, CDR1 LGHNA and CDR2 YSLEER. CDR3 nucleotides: TGCGCCAGCAGCCAAGAGGCTAGCGGGATCTCCTACAATGAGCAGTTCTTC. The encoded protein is CASSQEASGISYNEQFF.

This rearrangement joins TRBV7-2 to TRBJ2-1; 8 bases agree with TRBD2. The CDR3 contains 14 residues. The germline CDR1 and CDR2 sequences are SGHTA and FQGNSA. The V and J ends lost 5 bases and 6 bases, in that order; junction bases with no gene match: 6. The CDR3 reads CASSKGLVGNEQFF. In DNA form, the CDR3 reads TGTGCCAGCAGCAAGGGACTAGTGGGCAATGAGCAGTTCTTC.

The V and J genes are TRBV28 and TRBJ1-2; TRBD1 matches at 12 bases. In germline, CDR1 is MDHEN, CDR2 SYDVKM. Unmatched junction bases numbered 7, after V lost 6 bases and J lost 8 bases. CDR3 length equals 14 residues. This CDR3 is CASREGTGGWGYTF. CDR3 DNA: TGTGCCAGCAGGGAGGGGACAGGGGGCTGGGGCTACACCTTC.

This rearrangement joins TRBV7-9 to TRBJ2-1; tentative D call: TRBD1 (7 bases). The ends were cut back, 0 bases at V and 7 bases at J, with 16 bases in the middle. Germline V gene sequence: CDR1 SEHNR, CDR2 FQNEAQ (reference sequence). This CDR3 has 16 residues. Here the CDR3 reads CASSLAAARGANEQFF. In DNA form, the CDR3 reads TGTGCCAGCAGCTTAGCCGCGGCCAGGGGGGCGAATGAGCAGTTCTTC.

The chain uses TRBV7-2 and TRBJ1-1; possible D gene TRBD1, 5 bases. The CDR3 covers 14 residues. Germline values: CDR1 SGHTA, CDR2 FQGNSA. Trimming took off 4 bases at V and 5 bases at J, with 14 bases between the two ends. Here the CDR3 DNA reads TGTGCCAGCAGCTCGGGACTCTCGGGGACTGAAGCTTTCTTT. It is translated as CASSSGLSGTEAFF.

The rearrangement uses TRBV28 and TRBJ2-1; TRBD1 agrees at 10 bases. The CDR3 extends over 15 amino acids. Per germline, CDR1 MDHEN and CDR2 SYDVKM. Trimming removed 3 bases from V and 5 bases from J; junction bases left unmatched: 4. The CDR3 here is CASSFPGQGHNEQFF. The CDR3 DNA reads TGTGCCAGCAGTTTCCCGGGACAGGGGCACAATGAGCAGTTCTTC.

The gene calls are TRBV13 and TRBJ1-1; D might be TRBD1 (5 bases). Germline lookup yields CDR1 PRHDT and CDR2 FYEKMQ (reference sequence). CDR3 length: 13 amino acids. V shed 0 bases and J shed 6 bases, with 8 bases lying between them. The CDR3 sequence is CASSLGAGPEAFF. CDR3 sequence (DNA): TGTGCCAGCAGCTTAGGGGCGGGACCTGAAGCTTTCTTT.

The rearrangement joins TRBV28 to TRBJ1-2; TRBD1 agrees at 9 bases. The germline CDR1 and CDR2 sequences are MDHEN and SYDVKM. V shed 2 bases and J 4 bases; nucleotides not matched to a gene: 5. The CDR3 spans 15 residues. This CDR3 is CASSLGTGTLYGYTF. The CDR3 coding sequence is TGTGCCAGCAGTTTAGGGACAGGGACCCTCTATGGCTACACCTTC.

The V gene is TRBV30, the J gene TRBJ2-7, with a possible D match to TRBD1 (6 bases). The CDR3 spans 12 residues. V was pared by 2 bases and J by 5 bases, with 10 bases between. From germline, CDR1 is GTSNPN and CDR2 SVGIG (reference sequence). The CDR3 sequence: CAWSIQGHEQYF. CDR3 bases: TGTGCCTGGAGTATACAGGGTCACGAGCAGTACTTC.

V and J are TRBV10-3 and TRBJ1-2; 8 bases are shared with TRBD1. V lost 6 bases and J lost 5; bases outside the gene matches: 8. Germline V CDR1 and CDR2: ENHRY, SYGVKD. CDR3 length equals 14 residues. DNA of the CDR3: TGTGCCATCAGGATGGACAGGGATGGATATGGCTACACCTTC. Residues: CAIRMDRDGYGYTF.

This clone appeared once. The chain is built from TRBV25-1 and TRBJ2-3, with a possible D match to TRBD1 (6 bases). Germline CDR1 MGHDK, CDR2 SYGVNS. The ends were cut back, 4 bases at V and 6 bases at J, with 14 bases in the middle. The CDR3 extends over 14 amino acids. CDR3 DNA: TGTGCCAGCAGTGCCTACAGGGAAGGTGATACGCAGTATTTT. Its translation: CASSAYREGDTQYF.

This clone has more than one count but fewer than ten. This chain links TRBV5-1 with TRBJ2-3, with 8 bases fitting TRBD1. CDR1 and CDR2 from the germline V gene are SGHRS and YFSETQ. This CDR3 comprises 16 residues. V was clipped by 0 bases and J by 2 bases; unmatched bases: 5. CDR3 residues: CASSLEGQEDTDTQYF. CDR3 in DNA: TGCGCCAGCAGCTTGGAGGGACAGGAGGACACAGATACGCAGTATTTT.

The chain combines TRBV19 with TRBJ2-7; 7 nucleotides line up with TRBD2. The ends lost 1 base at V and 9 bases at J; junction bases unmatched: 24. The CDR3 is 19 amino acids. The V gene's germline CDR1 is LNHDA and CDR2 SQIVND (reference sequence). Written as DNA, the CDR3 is TGTGCCAGTAGTATAGTGCCCACCGGGACTAAGGGAAAGAAGGCGGTGCAGTACTTC. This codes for CASSIVPTGTKGKKAVQYF.

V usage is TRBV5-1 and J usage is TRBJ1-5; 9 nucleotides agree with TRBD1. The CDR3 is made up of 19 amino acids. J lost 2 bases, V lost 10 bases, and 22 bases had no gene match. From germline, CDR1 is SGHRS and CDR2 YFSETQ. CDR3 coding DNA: TGCGCCCCCACGATTAGGGAGTGCGGACAGGGGAGTTGCAATCAGCCCCAGCATTTT. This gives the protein CAPTIRECGQGSCNQPQHF.

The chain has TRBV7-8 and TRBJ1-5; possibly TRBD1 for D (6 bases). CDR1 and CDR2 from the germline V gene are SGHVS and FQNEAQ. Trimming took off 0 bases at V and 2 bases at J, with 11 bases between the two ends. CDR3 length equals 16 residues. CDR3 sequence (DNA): TGTGCCAGCAGCTTAGCCCAAGGGGGGGGCAATCAGCCCCAGCATTTT. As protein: CASSLAQGGGNQPQHF.

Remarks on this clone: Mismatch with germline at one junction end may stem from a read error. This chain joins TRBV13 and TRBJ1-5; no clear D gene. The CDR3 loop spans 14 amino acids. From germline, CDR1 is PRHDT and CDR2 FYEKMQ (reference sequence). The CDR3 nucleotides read TGTACCAGCAGCTTAGGCTTTCGAGATCAGCCCCAGCATTTT. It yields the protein CTSSLGFRDQPQHF.

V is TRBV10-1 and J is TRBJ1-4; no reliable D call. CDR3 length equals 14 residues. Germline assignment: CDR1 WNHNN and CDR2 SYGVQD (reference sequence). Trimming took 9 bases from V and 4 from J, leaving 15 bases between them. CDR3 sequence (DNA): TGCGCCAGATCCGGGGAGGAGGGTAATGAAAAACTGTTTTTT. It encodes CARSGEEGNEKLFF.

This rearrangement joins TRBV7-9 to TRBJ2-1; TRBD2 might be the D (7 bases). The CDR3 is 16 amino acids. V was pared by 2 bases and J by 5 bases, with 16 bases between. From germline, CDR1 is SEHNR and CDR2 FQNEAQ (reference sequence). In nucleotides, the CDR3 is TGTGCCAGCAGCTTATTTACCGGGGGGCCCAACAATGAGCAGTTCTTC. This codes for CASSLFTGGPNNEQFF.